This TCR beta chain is drawn from a study of blood T cell repertoires in COVID-19. Study-level background: The samples span acute and convalescent COVID-19 from the United States, Italy and Spain.

Authors' data handling: Scientists estimated how many nucleated cells there were by amplifying reference gene primers. Repertoires were generated with immunoSEQ multiplex PCR, while TCRdb's copy carries only in-frame clones and drops some. That table furnishes V, J and clone size, whereas the DNA furnished D and trimming. The repertoire holds approximately 180,000 clones, with about 85% as singletons. In Cohort 3, a recovered donor had either two negative PCRs, clearance, or symptom resolution. Sequenced material: PBMCs or T cells enriched from blood (not recorded which). This sequence originates from a man in his forties who had recovered from COVID-19.

Here the CDR3 DNA reads TGTGCCAGCAGCTTATATGAGGGGGCGCGTGATGAGCAGTTCTTC. Translation gives CASSLYEGARDEQFF. The chain is built from TRBV7-6 and TRBJ2-1; TRBD1 agrees at 7 bases. The V gene end was trimmed by 2 bases and the J gene end by 8 bases; junction bases not matched to a gene: 9. Germline V CDR1 and CDR2: SGHVS, FNYEAQ. The CDR3 has 15 residues.